This TCR beta chain was found in a study of blood T cell repertoires in COVID-19. Study-wide background: Some COVID-19 samples were acute and others convalescent; all came from the United States, Italy and Spain. Nucleic acid was either cDNA or gDNA, and it came from T cells, B-cell-depleted T cells, or PBMCs.

Sequencing used immunoSEQ multiplex PCR; TCRdb keeps in-frame clones, though not all of them. The sample has 330,000 or so clones; 87% are singletons. Enrollees, about 18 to 89 years old, lived in 24 US areas. Symptom resolution, clearance, or two negative PCRs marked the recovered donors of Cohort 3. What was sequenced was PBMCs or T cells enriched from blood (not recorded which). This receptor was obtained from a woman younger than 45 who had recovered from COVID-19.

This CDR3 is CASSPDRGSEQFF. Written as DNA, the CDR3 is TGTGCCAGCAGCCCGGACAGGGGAAGTGAGCAGTTCTTC. V and J are TRBV7-8 and TRBJ2-1; 9 bases line up with TRBD1. Germline-derived CDR1 and CDR2 are SGHVS and FQNEAQ. The V and J ends lost 5 bases and 9 bases, in that order; junction bases with no gene match: 5. The CDR3 consists of 13 residues.